These T cell receptor beta chains were read from a single sample in a study of CD8 T cells in Susac syndrome. One entry per CDR3 protein results from TCRdb running MiXCR on the immunoSEQ multiplex PCR reads. Seen here are roughly 190,000 distinct CDR3 sequences, approximately 95% observed once, and the top ten hold around 0.16%. The sample consisted of CD8+ T cells from PBMCs. These receptor sequences come from a human donor with Susac syndrome. The CDR3 runs from the conserved cysteine through the conserved F or W. The D gene is left open where the match is weak. Expanded clones get a size class; other rows say once, few or many, or leave the size out.

cdr3_length j_call d_call clone_size v_call cdr3_nt cdr3_aa
14 TRBJ2-7 NA NA TRBV15 TGTGCCACCAGCAGAGCGGGGGTCTGGGAGGAGCAGTACTTC CATSRAGVWEEQYF
15 TRBJ1-5 NA NA TRBV7-2 TGTGCCAGCAGCTTATGGGTAGGGGAAACTCAGCCCCAGCATTTT CASSLWVGETQPQHF
16 TRBJ1-5 TRBD1 NA TRBV6-6 TGTGCCAGCAGTTACTCGCCGGACAGGGGCAATCAGCCCCAGCATTTT CASSYSPDRGNQPQHF
13 TRBJ1-1 NA NA TRBV9 TGTGCCAGCAGCGTAGTCGTAGGGAGTGAAGCTTTCTTT CASSVVVGSEAFF
13 TRBJ2-7 NA NA TRBV5-6 TGTGCCAGCAGCCCCTCCGACTACTACGAGCAGTACTTC CASSPSDYYEQYF
13 TRBJ1-5 NA NA TRBV20-1 TGCAGTGCTTTGATGTTAGACAATCAGCCCCAGCATTTT CSALMLDNQPQHF
14 TRBJ1-6 NA once TRBV7-9 TGTGCCAGCAGCTTTGCAGGGGATAGTTCACCCCTCCACTTT CASSFAGDSSPLHF
15 TRBJ2-7 NA once TRBV7-9 TGTGCCAGCAGCTTAGCGCGGGGAAGGGACAACGAGCAGTACTTC CASSLARGRDNEQYF
14 TRBJ2-1 TRBD2 NA TRBV28 TGTGCCAGCAGCCTAGCGGGGACCATGAATGAGCAGTTCTTC CASSLAGTMNEQFF
12 TRBJ2-7 NA NA TRBV30 TGTGCCTGGACCCTTACGGGGGACGAGCAGTACTTC CAWTLTGDEQYF
16 TRBJ2-7 NA NA TRBV3-1 TGTGCCAGCAGCCATTTGAGGGCTACAACCTCTCGCGAGCAGTACTTC CASSHLRATTSREQYF
16 TRBJ2-1 TRBD2 NA TRBV12-3/TRBV12-4 TGTGCCAGCAGTCCTGGACTAGCGGGGGCTTACAATGAGCAGTTCTTC CASSPGLAGAYNEQFF
14 TRBJ1-1 NA NA TRBV27 TGTGCCAGCACCCCAGGTCGATGGAGTCTCGAAGCTTTCTTT CASTPGRWSLEAFF
11 TRBJ1-1 NA NA TRBV28 TGTGCCAGCAGGACAGCCACTGAAGCTTTCTTT CASRTATEAFF
11 TRBJ2-4 NA NA TRBV15 TGTGCCACCAGTCAGGGAGACATTCAGTACTTC CATSQGDIQYF
15 TRBJ2-7 TRBD1 NA TRBV6-1 TGTGCCAGCAGTGAAGAGGGGACAGGAGCCTACGAGCAGTACTTC CASSEEGTGAYEQYF
13 TRBJ1-1 TRBD1 NA TRBV30 TGTGCCTGGAGCGACCCCCCAGGGGGTGAAGCTTTCTTT CAWSDPPGGEAFF
15 TRBJ1-4 NA NA TRBV25-1 TGTGCCAGCAGTGATGGTAGAGGGGTCTATGAAAAACTGTTTTTT CASSDGRGVYEKLFF
17 TRBJ2-2 TRBD2 NA TRBV12-3/TRBV12-4 TGTGCCAGCAACGCTCCCTCGGGACTAGCGAACACCGGGGAGCTGTTTTTT CASNAPSGLANTGELFF
14 TRBJ1-3 NA NA TRBV18 TGTGCCAGCTCACCACCGTGGCAGGGAAACACCATATATTTT CASSPPWQGNTIYF
15 TRBJ1-1 TRBD1 once TRBV25-1 TGTGCCAGCAGTGACGGGACAGGGGTTTCTGGGGAAGCTTTCTTT CASSDGTGVSGEAFF
17 TRBJ1-2 TRBD1 NA TRBV5-1 TGCGCCAGCAGCTTCGGTCTTGGGACAGGGAGATCAAATGGCTACACCTTC CASSFGLGTGRSNGYTF
16 TRBJ2-7 NA NA TRBV6-2/TRBV6-3 TGTGCCAGCAGTGACCCCGACACCTACGGGGGTTACGAGCAGTACTTC CASSDPDTYGGYEQYF
14 TRBJ1-5 NA NA TRBV28 TGTGCCAGCAGTCCCCTTGAAAACGGACACCTCCAGCATTTT CASSPLENGHLQHF
14 TRBJ2-5 NA NA TRBV11-2 TGTGCCAGCAGCTTTACGGCGAGGCAAGAGACCCAGTACTTC CASSFTARQETQYF
14 TRBJ1-2 TRBD1 NA TRBV6-5 TGTGCCAGCAGTCCCGCGACAGGGCACTATGGCTACACCTTC CASSPATGHYGYTF
14 TRBJ2-1 NA NA TRBV24-1 TGTGCCACCAGTGACCCCGGGGTTTCTAATGAGCAGTTCTTC CATSDPGVSNEQFF
14 TRBJ1-2 TRBD1 NA TRBV27 TGTGCCAGCAGTTTACTTGGCAGGGGGAGTGGCTACACCTTC CASSLLGRGSGYTF
13 TRBJ2-3 NA NA TRBV28 TGTGCCAGCAGATTAGGACTCACAGATACGCAGTATTTT CASRLGLTDTQYF
14 TRBJ1-4 TRBD1 NA TRBV20-1 TGCAGTGCTAGACGGGACAGGGAATATGAAAAACTGTTTTTT CSARRDREYEKLFF
14 TRBJ2-2 NA once TRBV7-8 TGTGCCAGCAGATCACAAACGAACACCGGGGAGCTGTTTTTT CASRSQTNTGELFF
17 TRBJ2-2 TRBD2 NA TRBV7-6 TGTGCCAGCAGCCCCGGGACTAGCGGGGCCTCCACCGGGGAGCTGTTTTTT CASSPGTSGASTGELFF
14 TRBJ1-4 TRBD1 NA TRBV19 TGTGCCAGTAGTCACACAGGGGGCTATGAAAAACTGTTTTTT CASSHTGGYEKLFF
10 TRBJ2-1 NA once TRBV12-3/TRBV12-4 TGTGCCAGCGCAACGGGTGAGCAGTTCTTC CASATGEQFF
16 TRBJ1-5 NA NA TRBV6-1 TGTGCCAGCAGTGATCCTCTGGCTCAGGGGATACAGCCCCAGCATTTT CASSDPLAQGIQPQHF
14 TRBJ2-5 NA NA TRBV9 TGTGCCAGCAGCGTAGGCGGGGTTCAAGAGACCCAGTACTTC CASSVGGVQETQYF
15 TRBJ1-2 TRBD1 NA TRBV7-6 TGTGCCAGCAGCCCGAGCCCAGGGGGCGCAGGGGGCTACACCTTC CASSPSPGGAGGYTF
12 TRBJ2-7 NA NA TRBV11-2 TGTGCCAGCAGCTCTTACAGCGGCGAGCAGTACTTC CASSSYSGEQYF
13 TRBJ2-4 NA NA TRBV29-1 TGCAGCGTTGAATCAGGGGACACAAACATTCAGTACTTC CSVESGDTNIQYF
18 TRBJ2-1 TRBD2 NA TRBV7-8 TGTGCCAGCTTTCCTGGGCTAGCGGGGGGGTACTCCTACAATGAGCAGTTCTTC CASFPGLAGGYSYNEQFF
12 TRBJ1-2 TRBD1 NA TRBV7-9 TGTGCCAGCAGCGTCCGGGACAGGTCCTACACCTTC CASSVRDRSYTF
13 TRBJ1-1 NA NA TRBV18 TGTGCCAGCTCACATAAACAGGGAACTGAAGCTTTCTTT CASSHKQGTEAFF
14 TRBJ2-7 NA NA TRBV11-2 TGTGCCAGCAGCTTAGAGGAGGGAGCGTACGAGCAGTACTTC CASSLEEGAYEQYF
15 TRBJ2-7 TRBD1 NA TRBV7-9 TGTGCCAGCAGCTCCACGGGCAGGGGGCGGCCCGAGCAGTACTTC CASSSTGRGRPEQYF
15 TRBJ1-4 NA NA TRBV15 TGTGCCACCGGATCAAGACAGACAACTAATGAAAAACTGTTTTTT CATGSRQTTNEKLFF
15 TRBJ1-3 NA once TRBV19 TGTGCCAGTAGTTCACGCATCGGCTCTGGAAACACCATATATTTT CASSSRIGSGNTIYF
11 TRBJ2-1 TRBD1 NA TRBV12-3/TRBV12-4 TGTGCCATAGACAGGGACAATGAGCAGTTCTTC CAIDRDNEQFF